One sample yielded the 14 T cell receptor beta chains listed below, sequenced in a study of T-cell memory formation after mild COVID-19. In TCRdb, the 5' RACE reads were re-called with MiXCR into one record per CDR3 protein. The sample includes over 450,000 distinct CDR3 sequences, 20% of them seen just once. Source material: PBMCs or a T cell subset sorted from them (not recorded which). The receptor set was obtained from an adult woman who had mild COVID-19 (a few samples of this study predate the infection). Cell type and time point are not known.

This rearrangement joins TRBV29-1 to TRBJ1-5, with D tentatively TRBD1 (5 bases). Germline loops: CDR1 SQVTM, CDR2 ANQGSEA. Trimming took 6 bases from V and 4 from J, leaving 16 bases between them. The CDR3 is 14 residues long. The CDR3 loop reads CSVSTGTGNQPQHF. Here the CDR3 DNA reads TGCAGCGTGTCAACCGGGACCGGTAATCAGCCCCAGCATTTT. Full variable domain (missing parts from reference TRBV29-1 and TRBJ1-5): SAVISQKPSRDICQRGTSLTIQCQVDSQVTMMFWYRQQPGQSLTLIATANQGSEATYESGFVIDKFPISRPNLTFSTLTVSNMSPEDSSIYLCSVSTGTGNQPQHFGDGTRLSIL.

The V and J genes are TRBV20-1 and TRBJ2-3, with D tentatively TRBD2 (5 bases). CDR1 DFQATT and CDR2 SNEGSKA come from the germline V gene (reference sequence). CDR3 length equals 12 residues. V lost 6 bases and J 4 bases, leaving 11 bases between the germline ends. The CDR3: CSAPLRADTQYF. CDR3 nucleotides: TGCAGTGCACCTCTGAGGGCAGATACGCAGTATTTT.

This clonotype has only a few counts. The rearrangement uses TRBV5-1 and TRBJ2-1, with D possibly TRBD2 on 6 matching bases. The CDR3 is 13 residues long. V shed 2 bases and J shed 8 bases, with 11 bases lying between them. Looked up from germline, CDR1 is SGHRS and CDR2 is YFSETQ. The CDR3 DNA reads TGCGCCAGCAGCTTCGGACTAAGCGATGAGCAGTTCTTC. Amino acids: CASSFGLSDEQFF. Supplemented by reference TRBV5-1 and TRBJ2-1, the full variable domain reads KAGVTQTPRYLIKTRGQQVTLSCSPISGHRSVSWYQQTPGQGLQFLFEYFSETQRNKGNFPGRFSGRQFSNSRSEMNVSTLELGDSALYLCASSFGLSDEQFFGPGTRLTVL.

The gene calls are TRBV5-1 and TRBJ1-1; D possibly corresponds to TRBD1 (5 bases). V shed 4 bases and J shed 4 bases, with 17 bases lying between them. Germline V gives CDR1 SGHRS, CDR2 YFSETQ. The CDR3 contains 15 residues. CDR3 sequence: CASSPPPVGGTEAFF. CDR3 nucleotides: TGCGCCAGCAGCCCTCCCCCCGTCGGGGGCACTGAAGCTTTCTTT.

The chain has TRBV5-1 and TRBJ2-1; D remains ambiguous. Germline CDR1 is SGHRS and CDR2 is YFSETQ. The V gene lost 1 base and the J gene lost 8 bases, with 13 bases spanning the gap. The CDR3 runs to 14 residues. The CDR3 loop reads CASSLTFLGDEQFF. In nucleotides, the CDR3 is TGCGCCAGCAGCTTGACCTTTCTAGGCGATGAGCAGTTCTTC.

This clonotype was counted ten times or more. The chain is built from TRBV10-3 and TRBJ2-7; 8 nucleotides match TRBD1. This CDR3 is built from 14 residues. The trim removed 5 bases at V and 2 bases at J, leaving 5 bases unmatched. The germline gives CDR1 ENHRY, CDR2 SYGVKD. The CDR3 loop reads CAISRQGITYEQYF. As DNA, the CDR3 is TGTGCCATCAGTCGACAGGGGATAACCTACGAGCAGTACTTC.

CDR3 loop: CASSLDRVTAGELFF. DNA of the CDR3: TGCGCCAGCAGCCTTGACAGGGTCACAGCCGGGGAGCTGTTTTTT. The chain couples TRBV5-1 to TRBJ2-2, with 7 bases fitting TRBD1. Germline loops: CDR1 SGHRS, CDR2 YFSETQ. The CDR3 covers 15 residues. The ends lost 4 bases at V and 6 bases at J; junction bases unmatched: 9.

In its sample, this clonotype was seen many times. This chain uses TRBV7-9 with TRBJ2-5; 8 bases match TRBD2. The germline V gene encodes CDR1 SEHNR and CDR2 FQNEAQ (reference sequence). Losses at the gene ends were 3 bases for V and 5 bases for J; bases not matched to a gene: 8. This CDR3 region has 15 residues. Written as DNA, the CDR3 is TGTGCCAGCAGCTTCGGAAGCGGGGGTAGGGAGACCCAGTACTTC. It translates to CASSFGSGGRETQYF.

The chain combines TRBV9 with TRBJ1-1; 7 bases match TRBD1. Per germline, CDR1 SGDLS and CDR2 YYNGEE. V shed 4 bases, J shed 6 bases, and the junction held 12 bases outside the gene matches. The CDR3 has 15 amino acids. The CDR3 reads CASSPLTGPAPEAFF. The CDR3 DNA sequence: TGTGCCAGCAGCCCTCTGACAGGGCCGGCACCTGAAGCTTTCTTT.

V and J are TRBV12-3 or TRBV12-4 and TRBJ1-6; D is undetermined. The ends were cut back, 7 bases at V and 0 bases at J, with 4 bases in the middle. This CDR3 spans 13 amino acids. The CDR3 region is CASTSSYNSPLHF. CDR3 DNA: TGTGCCAGCACGAGCTCCTATAATTCACCCCTCCACTTT.

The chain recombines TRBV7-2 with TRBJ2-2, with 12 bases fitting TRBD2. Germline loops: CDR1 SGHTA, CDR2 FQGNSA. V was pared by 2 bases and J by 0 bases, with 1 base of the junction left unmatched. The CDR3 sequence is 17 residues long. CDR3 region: CASSLRTSGTNTGELFF. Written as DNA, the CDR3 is TGTGCCAGCAGCTTAAGGACTAGCGGGACGAACACCGGGGAGCTGTTTTTT.

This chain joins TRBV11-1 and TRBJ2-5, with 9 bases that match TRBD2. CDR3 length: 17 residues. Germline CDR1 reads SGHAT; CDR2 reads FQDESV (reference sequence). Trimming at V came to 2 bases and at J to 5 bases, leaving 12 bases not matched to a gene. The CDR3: CASSLSRRTSALETQYF. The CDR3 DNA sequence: TGTGCCAGCAGCTTAAGTAGACGGACTAGCGCGCTCGAGACCCAGTACTTC.

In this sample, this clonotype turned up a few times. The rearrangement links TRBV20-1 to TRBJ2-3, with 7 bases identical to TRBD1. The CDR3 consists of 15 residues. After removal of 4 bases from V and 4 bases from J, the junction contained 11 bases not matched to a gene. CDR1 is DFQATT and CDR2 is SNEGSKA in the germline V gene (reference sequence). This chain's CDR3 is CSATRGRFDSDTQYF. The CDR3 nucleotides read TGCAGTGCTACGAGGGGGCGGTTTGACTCAGATACGCAGTATTTT.

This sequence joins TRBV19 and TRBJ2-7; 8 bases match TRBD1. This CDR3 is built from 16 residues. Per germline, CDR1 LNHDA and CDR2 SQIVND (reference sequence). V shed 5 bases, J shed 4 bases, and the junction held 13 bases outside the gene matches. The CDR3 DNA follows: TGTGCCAGTAGTTCGACCGCAGGACAGGGAAAGTACGAGCAGTACTTC. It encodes CASSSTAGQGKYEQYF.